Each of the 14 T cell receptor beta chains below was sequenced from the same sample in a study of blood T cell repertoires in COVID-19. TCRdb's copy holds only in-frame clones and misses some; the assay was immunoSEQ multiplex PCR. The sample records over 200,000 clones, approximately 80% being singletons. The specimen was peripheral blood. The receptor set was obtained from a woman aged 80 or older with active or convalescent COVID-19.

This rearrangement joins TRBV27 to TRBJ2-2; D may be TRBD1 (6 bases). The length of the CDR3 is 14 residues. Germline CDR1 is MNHEY and CDR2 is SMNVEV (reference sequence). V dropped 8 bases and J dropped 7 bases, with 17 bases sitting between them. The CDR3 nucleotides read TGTGCCAGCCGATTAGGGGGTGTGGTCGGGGAGCTGTTTTTT. Its protein product is CASRLGGVVGELFF.

This chain links TRBV7-3 with TRBJ2-3, with TRBD2 identical over 10 bases. Per the germline V gene, CDR1 is SGHTA and CDR2 is FQGTGA. The trim removed 4 bases at V and 4 bases at J, leaving 2 bases unmatched. CDR3 length equals 14 residues. The CDR3 spells CASSSGTSADTQYF. In DNA form, the CDR3 reads TGTGCCAGCAGCTCCGGGACTAGCGCAGATACGCAGTATTTT.

The rearrangement uses TRBV15 and TRBJ1-6; D ambiguous. The CDR3 length is 16 residues. Per the germline V gene, CDR1 is LNHNV and CDR2 is YYDKDF (reference sequence). Trimming pared 3 bases from V and 6 bases from J, leaving 15 bases between. The CDR3 loop reads CATSSISRGSNSPLHF. In nucleotides, the CDR3 is TGTGCCACCAGCAGTATATCGCGAGGGTCTAATTCACCCCTCCACTTT.

V usage is TRBV11-2 and J usage is TRBJ1-1; D remains ambiguous. Germline loops: CDR1 SGHAT, CDR2 FQNNGV. The V and J ends lost 2 bases and 0 bases respectively, with 4 bases between them. The length of the CDR3 is 13 residues. The CDR3 nucleotides read TGTGCCAGCAGCTTAACTATGAACACTGAAGCTTTCTTT. Translated, it gives CASSLTMNTEAFF.

With respect to this clone: This same CDR3 is encoded by further DNA sequences in the sample. The CDR3 coding sequence is TGCAGCGTGGCTCAAGAGACCCAGTACTTC. It encodes CSVAQETQYF. This chain joins TRBV29-1 and TRBJ2-5; D ambiguous. Germline V CDR1 and CDR2: SQVTM, ANQGSEA. The CDR3 spans 10 residues. The V end lost 6 bases, the J end lost 2 bases, and 4 bases lay between the germline ends.

The rearrangement joins TRBV6-2 or TRBV6-3 to TRBJ2-1; unclear D gene. With 2 bases removed from V and 8 bases from J, the gap between germline ends came to 16 bases. CDR1 and CDR2 from the germline V gene are MNHEY and SVGEGT. The CDR3 is made up of 15 amino acids. The CDR3 spells CASSYPKAGAYEQFF. CDR3 coding DNA: TGTGCCAGCAGTTACCCGAAGGCTGGAGCGTATGAGCAGTTCTTC.

This rearrangement joins TRBV19 to TRBJ1-5, with no clear D. This CDR3 region has 15 residues. Trimming stripped 3 bases from V and 0 bases from J, with 9 bases between. Looked up from germline, CDR1 is LNHDA and CDR2 is SQIVND (reference sequence). The CDR3 here is CASSIQADSNQPQHF. As DNA, the CDR3 is TGTGCCAGTAGTATTCAGGCAGATAGCAATCAGCCCCAGCATTTT.

The rearrangement joins TRBV28 to TRBJ2-7; 11 nucleotides match TRBD2. Germline CDR1 MDHEN, CDR2 SYDVKM. With V trimmed by 6 bases and J by 0 bases, 4 bases remained unmatched. The CDR3 spans 15 residues. CDR3 sequence: CASSTTSGSSYEQYF. The CDR3 coding sequence is TGTGCCAGCAGCACCACTAGCGGGAGCTCCTACGAGCAGTACTTC.

The chain links TRBV5-4 to TRBJ1-6; maybe TRBD1 (5 bases). Trimming took 0 bases from V and 0 from J, leaving 7 bases between them. Germline V gives CDR1 SGHNT, CDR2 YYREEE (reference sequence). The CDR3 spans 16 residues. CDR3 region: CASSLATGSYNSPLHF. CDR3 nucleotides: TGTGCCAGCAGCTTGGCCACAGGCTCCTATAATTCACCCCTCCACTTT.

The chain couples TRBV7-3 to TRBJ2-1; 13 nucleotides match TRBD2. V lost 5 bases and J lost 2; bases outside the gene matches: 15. The CDR3 covers 20 residues. CDR1 and CDR2 from the germline V gene are SGHTA and FQGTGA. CDR3 coding DNA: TGTGCCAGCAGCCGCGGCACAGGAGGACTAGCGGGAGAAACCTACAATGAGCAGTTCTTC. Its translation is CASSRGTGGLAGETYNEQFF.

V is TRBV3-1 (or the pseudogene TRBV3-2) and J is TRBJ2-3; 10 bases line up with TRBD2. The V gene's germline CDR1 is LGHDT and CDR2 YNNKEL (reference sequence). The CDR3 length is 17 residues. The V and J ends lost 4 bases and 0 bases, in that order; junction bases with no gene match: 7. The CDR3 spells CASSPSSGSWSTDTQYF. DNA of the CDR3: TGTGCCAGCAGCCCTTCTAGCGGGAGTTGGAGCACAGATACGCAGTATTTT.

V and J are TRBV27 and TRBJ1-6; 9 positions agree with TRBD1. With V trimmed by 4 bases and J by 10 bases, 5 bases remained unmatched. Germline CDR1 is MNHEY and CDR2 is SMNVEV (reference sequence). The CDR3 runs to 14 residues. The DNA for the CDR3 is TGTGCCAGCAGTTCGGGACAGGGATGGTCACCCCTCCACTTT. Amino acid sequence: CASSSGQGWSPLHF.

The CDR3 nucleotides are TGTGCCAGCAGTTTGGGGAGTACTGAGCAGTTCTTC. The encoded protein is CASSLGSTEQFF. The gene calls are TRBV12-3 or TRBV12-4 and TRBJ2-1; D may be TRBD2 (5 bases). The V and J ends lost 3 bases and 9 bases respectively, with 9 bases between them. The CDR3 is 12 residues long.

J is TRBJ2-7 and V is TRBV5-1; TRBD1 matches at 11 bases. From germline, CDR1 is SGHRS and CDR2 YFSETQ. CDR3 length: 13 residues. J was trimmed by 6 bases and V by 3 bases; bases with no gene match: 2. This CDR3 reads CASSYGTGGEQYF. CDR3 in DNA: TGCGCCAGCAGCTACGGGACAGGGGGCGAGCAGTACTTC.